This T cell receptor (beta chain) was captured by sequencing in a study of T cells after yellow fever vaccination. Germline CDR1 reads SEHNR; CDR2 reads FQNEAQ (reference sequence). CDR3 length: 15 residues. J lost 5 bases, V lost 1 base, and 5 bases had no gene match. A single record per CDR3 protein comes from TCRdb applying MiXCR to the 5' RACE reads. The sample gives over a thousand distinct CDR3 sequences, roughly 56% of which show up once; around 45% is in the top ten. The J gene is TRBJ2-1, the V gene TRBV7-9, with 7 nucleotides matching TRBD2. The receptor was derived from a man aged 18 to 30 who received the YFV17D yellow fever vaccine. The specimen comprised PBMCs, either bulk or a sorted T-cell subset (CD4+, CD8+, memory, or dextramer-sorted; not recorded which), sampled on the day of the yellow fever booster vaccination. The CDR3 here is CASSLVGAGNNEQFF. The CDR3 DNA reads TGTGCCAGCAGCTTAGTTGGAGCGGGGAACAATGAGCAGTTCTTC.